The text below deals with one T cell receptor (beta chain). This clone has more than one count but fewer than ten. The antigen it recognizes is unknown. Base qualities are not recorded, but no much larger clone differs from it by a single base. Spanning cysteine to phenylalanine, the CDR3 consists of 13 amino acids. CDR3 DNA only is kept here, 39 bases in frame from base 1. The germline V and J ends show losses of 6 bases and 1 base respectively, and no gene match explains 1 base of the junction. Based on the germline V gene, the CDR1 and CDR2 sequences are MRHNA and SNTAGT. Each donor gave one peripheral blood draw, averaging roughly 0.11 L, which was collected into heparinised tubes. Naive, central memory, regulatory and stem cell-like memory CD4+ T cells were sorted on a BD FACSAria II using a panel including CD45RO, CCR7, CD25, CD127, CD95 and CD27. All sorted populations exceeded 98% purity. PBMCs were isolated right away by Lymphoprep density gradient centrifugation and were stained directly, without culture. Samples were stained and sorted in pairs, with one healthy donor and one patient per experiment, so that batch effects were minimized.

This entry is derived from a study of beta chain features in type 1 diabetes (dated by TCRdb to the late 2010s). Looking at the study overall: Mean age, gender distribution, total cell number and subset yield were not different between patients and healthy donors. A total of roughly 100 million sorted cells were examined across all samples, and a strong correlation was observed between cell number per subset and RNA yield. Regulatory and stem cell-like memory subsets were obtained from only 8 patients and roughly 8 healthy donors, while naive and central memory subsets were obtained from all 30 or so donors. The study compared the TCRB repertoires of sorted circulating CD4+ T cell subsets in recently diagnosed type 1 diabetes patients with those in matched healthy donors.

Overall study outcomes, separate from this receptor: Because the HLA sub-analyses included only small numbers of individuals, any influence of HLA type on TCRB rearrangement was left unresolved. Shorter templates might be favored by PCR, yet because patient and control samples were amplified and corrected together, any such skew would affect both groups equally. Fewer insertions and more nucleotide deletions at VDJ recombination sites were observed in patients with type 1 diabetes, implying thymic rearrangement abnormalities. A moderate but significant shortening of TCRB CDR3 length was observed in type 1 diabetes patients in all four CD4+ subsets. Because cDNA rather than genomic DNA was sequenced, highly expressing activated cells could have been over-represented, although no difference in activation and CD3 levels was found between groups. The naive, central memory and regulatory TCRB repertoires appeared to resemble one another more closely among patients than among healthy donors.

The entire amount of isolated RNA was reverse transcribed using the High Capacity cDNA Reverse Transcription Kit, so the sequenced TCRB transcripts were expressed ones. Deep immunoSEQ sequencing was applied to naive, central memory and regulatory T cell samples, giving an average of around 3.8 million total reads per sample. After sorted cells were lysed in RLT buffer, RNA was extracted with DNase-treated RNeasy Micro or Mini kits, with the choice depending on cell number. To prevent cross-contamination, every cell subset was processed on its own, while patient and healthy donor samples were processed together. TCRB sequences were amplified from cDNA with the immunoSEQ multiplex PCR, producing 87-bp fragments spanning the CDR3 region. Sequencing of the amplicons was done on the Illumina HiSeq platform. The published analysis was carried out like this. Synthetic template baselines were used to correct PCR bias computationally, reads within Hamming distance 2 were collapsed together, and singletons that could not be merged were discarded. Reads were aligned against IMGT so that V, D and J genes, CDR3 length and insertions or deletions at six rearrangement sites could be assigned. Within each subset, clonotype counts were normalized to sorted cell number, after which true diversity and Gini coefficients were computed with the tcR R package. Repertoire sharing was quantified using the overlap coefficient calculated on TCRB nucleotide sequences. As a proxy for the pre-selection repertoire, out-of-frame TCRB sequences from naive cells were analyzed. TCRdb carries this immuneACCESS record with in-frame sequences only. Its versions omit some clonotypes, under half of them owing to an unresolved V gene in the studies checked, with the rest unexplained. The D gene and trimming were derived from the DNA, and the V and J assignments and clone size from that table. This sample gives roughly 340,000 clones in total; about 12% of them show up just once. Around 0.01% of the sample rests with the top ten.

The sequence derives from a young woman with type 1 diabetes. Sequenced: naive CD4+ T cells from blood. The sample's cell subset or site label is to be understood as: true naive CD4+ T cells. The sequence is built from TRBV6-4 and TRBJ1-1; 8 middle bases align to TRBD1. The sequence in DNA is TGTGCCAGCAGGACAGGGGAGAACACTGAAGCTTTCTTT. This translates into CASRTGENTEAFF.